This record covers a single T cell receptor (beta chain). Looked up from germline, CDR1 is MNHNS and CDR2 is SASEGT. This CDR3 region has 14 residues. V lost 5 bases and J 2 bases, leaving 12 bases between the germline ends. The sample is drawn from a study of T cells in Graves' hyperthyroidism and ophthalmopathy. TCR beta CDR3 sequences were amplified from RNA transcripts. Initially, a first-round RT-PCR of the TCR CDR3 employed the HTBI primer set. MiXCR, run by TCRdb on the multiplex PCR reads, gives a single entry per CDR3 protein. The sample holds 220,000 or so distinct CDR3 sequences; about 15% are singletons and the top ten take 28%.

The gene calls are TRBV6-1 and TRBJ1-1; tentatively, D is TRBD1 (6 bases). This receptor was obtained from a young woman with Graves' ophthalmopathy. Sequencing used blood. CDR3 nucleotides: TGTGCCAGCAGTACCGGGACACTTAACACTGAAGCTTTCTTT. Encoded protein: CASSTGTLNTEAFF.